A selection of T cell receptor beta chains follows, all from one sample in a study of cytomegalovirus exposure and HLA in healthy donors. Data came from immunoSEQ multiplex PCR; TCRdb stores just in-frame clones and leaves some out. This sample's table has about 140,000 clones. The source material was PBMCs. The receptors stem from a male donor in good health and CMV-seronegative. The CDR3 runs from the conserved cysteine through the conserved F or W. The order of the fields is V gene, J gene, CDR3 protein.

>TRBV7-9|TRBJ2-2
CASRLTGDGTGELFF
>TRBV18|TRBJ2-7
CASSPSRTGSYEQYF
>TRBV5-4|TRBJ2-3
CASSLARDRSTDTQYF
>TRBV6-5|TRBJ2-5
CASSYGTSGSGETQYF
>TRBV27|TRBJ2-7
CASSNRGEQYF
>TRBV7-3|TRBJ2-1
CASSLGGGANNEQFF
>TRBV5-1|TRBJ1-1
CASSLAELQGEAFF
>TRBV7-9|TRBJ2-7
CASSVGQVTEQYF
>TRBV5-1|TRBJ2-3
CASTLPLSGGHADTQYF
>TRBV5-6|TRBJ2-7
CASSRTGGLYEQYF
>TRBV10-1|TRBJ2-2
CASRSALRTGELFF
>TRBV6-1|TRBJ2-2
CASSGPGQGAPGELFF
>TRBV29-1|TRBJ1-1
CSVPDINTEAFF
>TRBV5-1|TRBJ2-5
CASSLAIGVETQYF
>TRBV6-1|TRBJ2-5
CASSIDRQETQYF
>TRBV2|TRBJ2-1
CASSGFSGRAGNEQFF
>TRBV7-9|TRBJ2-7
CASSLGAGGQGPYEQYF
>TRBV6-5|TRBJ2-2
CASSYLAGVDTGELFF
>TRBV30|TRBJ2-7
CAWSVRTSRPKGEQYF
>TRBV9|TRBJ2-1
CASSVTGGPYNEQFF
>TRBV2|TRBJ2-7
CASSRSGGSYEQYF
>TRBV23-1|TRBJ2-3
CASPRGRAADTQYF
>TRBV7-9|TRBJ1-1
CASSRGQSIRDTEAFF
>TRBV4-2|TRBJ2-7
CASSQRDRGQAYEQYF
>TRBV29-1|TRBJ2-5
CSVRPGTSGGETQYF
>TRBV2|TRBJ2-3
CASSDIAGADTQYF
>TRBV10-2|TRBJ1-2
CASSELGNYGYTF
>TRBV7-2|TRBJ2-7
CASTLGGAAHEQYF
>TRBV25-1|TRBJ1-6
CASGEQGPSPLHF
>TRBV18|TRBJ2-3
CASSPWGIGDTQYF
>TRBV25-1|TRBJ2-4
CASSSNRGDKNIQYF
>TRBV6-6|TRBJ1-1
CASRAVTGNTEAFF
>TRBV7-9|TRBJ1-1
CASSFGTPNTEAFF
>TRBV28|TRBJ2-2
CASSLGQVITGELFF
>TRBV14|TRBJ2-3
CASSPGRGAEDTQYF
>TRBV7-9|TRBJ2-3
CASSLALGLAGLSDTQYF
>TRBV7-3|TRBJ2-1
CASSLTGTGRSNEQFF
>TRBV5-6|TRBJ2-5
CASSPDFQEAQYF
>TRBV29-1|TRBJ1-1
CSVVTAGGTEAFF
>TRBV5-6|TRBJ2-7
CASSPNGGGRALYEQYF
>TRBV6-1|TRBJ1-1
CASCRDRVETTEAFF
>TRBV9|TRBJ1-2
CASSPVGGNYGYTF
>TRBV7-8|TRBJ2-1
CASGAGTGSDEQFF
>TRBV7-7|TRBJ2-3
CASSLDLGEVDTQYF